This entry lists 23 T cell receptor beta chains sequenced from one sample in a study of post-analysis software for immune sequencing data. These TCRs are of unknown antigen specificity. General study points: In patients, TRBV5-6, TRBV5-1 and TRBV20-1 belonged to roughly five TRBV segments found more frequently than in controls.

The library was made from cDNA and included unique molecular identifiers. TCRdb called the PCR reads again in MiXCR, with one record for every CDR3 protein. The sample contains some 890,000 distinct CDR3 sequences, roughly half of which appear only once. Source material: blood. The source is a girl aged 10 to 17 with multiple sclerosis.

The V gene is TRBV20-1, the J gene TRBJ1-5, with TRBD1 matching 10 bases. V trimming: 2 bases; J trimming: 9 bases; junction bases outside the gene matches: 10. Germline CDR1 is DFQATT and CDR2 is SNEGSKA (reference sequence). CDR3 size: 15 residues. The CDR3 here is CSARRPGQGSRPQHF. DNA of the CDR3: TGCAGTGCTAGACGGCCGGGACAGGGGAGTCGGCCCCAGCATTTT.

This clonotype was seen more than once but under ten times. The V call is TRBV27, the J call TRBJ2-7, with a possible D match to TRBD2 (6 bases). V was trimmed by 5 bases and J by 4 bases, leaving 12 bases between them. This CDR3 is 13 amino acids long. CDR1 is MNHEY and CDR2 is SMNVEV in the germline V gene (reference sequence). CDR3 amino acids: CASSIPGGYEQYF. In DNA, the CDR3 is TGTGCCAGCAGTATCCCCGGGGGTTACGAGCAGTACTTC.

This clonotype has more than one count but fewer than ten. The J gene is TRBJ2-7, the V gene TRBV5-1; D perhaps matches TRBD1 (6 bases). The CDR3 spans 14 residues. Germline V gene sequence: CDR1 SGHRS, CDR2 YFSETQ. Trimming left V 2 bases short and J 4 bases short, with 13 bases between. CDR3 in amino acids: CASSFGGHGYEQYF. The CDR3 nucleotides read TGCGCCAGCAGCTTTGGGGGACACGGATACGAGCAGTACTTC.

This chain connects TRBV5-1 to TRBJ2-1; TRBD1 matches at 9 bases. This CDR3 region has 14 residues. Trimming at V came to 4 bases and at J to 5 bases, leaving 4 bases not matched to a gene. Germline V gene data show CDR1 as SGHRS and CDR2 as YFSETQ. The CDR3: CASSQGTGNNEQFF. The CDR3 bases are TGCGCCAGCAGCCAGGGGACAGGGAACAATGAGCAGTTCTTC.

The chain uses TRBV4-1 and TRBJ2-1; TRBD1 is a possible D gene (5 bases). The CDR3 runs to 15 residues. V was trimmed by 0 bases and J by 7 bases, leaving 13 bases between them. CDR1 MGHRA and CDR2 YSYEKL come from the germline V gene. CDR3 sequence reads: CASSQDIAGRNEQFF. CDR3 bases: TGCGCCAGCAGCCAAGATATCGCAGGGCGAAATGAGCAGTTCTTC.

This clonotype has only a few counts. This sequence joins TRBV12-3 or TRBV12-4 and TRBJ2-3; D might be TRBD1 (6 bases). The V gene lost 3 bases and the J gene lost 4 bases, with 11 bases spanning the gap. The CDR3 has 14 amino acids. Here the CDR3 reads CASSFSQGPDTQYF. CDR3 DNA: TGTGCCAGCAGTTTCTCACAGGGCCCAGATACGCAGTATTTT.

The chain is built from TRBV12-3 or TRBV12-4 and TRBJ2-5; D is uncertain. The last part of the DNA fits TRBJ2-7 better; the J call may be wrong. The CDR3 is 14 residues long. The CDR3 nucleotides read TGTGCCAGCAGTTCCTCTCAGACTTTCTACGAGCAGTACTTC. Its protein is CASSSSQTFYEQYF.

This clonotype was observed a few times. CDR3 DNA sequence: TGTGCCAGCAGCTTAAGGACAGGCTCCTACGAGCAGTACTTC. It specifies CASSLRTGSYEQYF. This sequence joins TRBV7-8 and TRBJ2-7; 7 positions match TRBD1. CDR3 length: 14 residues. CDR1 and CDR2 from the germline V gene are SGHVS and FQNEAQ. J lost 0 bases, V lost 2 bases, and 1 base had no gene match.

The CDR3 nucleotides read TGTGCCAGCAGCCGTGCGGGGGGGCGTCGGGAGACCCAGTACTTC. Translating it yields CASSRAGGRRETQYF. V usage is TRBV3-1 and J usage is TRBJ2-7; 9 nucleotides line up with TRBD2. The closer fit of TRBJ2-5 to the DNA end suggests the J call may be wrong. The length of the CDR3 is 15 residues. The V gene's germline CDR1 is LGHDT and CDR2 YNNKEL (reference sequence).

This sequence joins TRBV25-1 and TRBJ1-6, with 12 bases that match TRBD1. Germline CDR1 and CDR2: MGHDK and SYGVNS. This CDR3 spans 16 amino acids. V lost 5 bases and J lost 11; bases outside the gene matches: 10. CDR3 sequence (DNA): TGTGCCAGCAGTCCTAAGGGGACAGGGGGCTCGACACCCCTCCACTTT. Translated, it gives CASSPKGTGGSTPLHF. The full variable domain, with the rest looked up from reference TRBV25-1 and TRBJ1-6, is EADIYQTPRYLVIGTGKKITLECSQTMGHDKMYWYQQDPGMELHLIHYSYGVNSTEKGDLSSESTVSRIRTEHFPLTLESARPSHTSQYLCASSPKGTGGSTPLHFGNGTRLTVT.

V usage is TRBV6-1 and J usage is TRBJ2-7; D possibly corresponds to TRBD1 (6 bases). The CDR3 has 13 amino acids. The ends were cut back, 8 bases at V and 3 bases at J, with 14 bases in the middle. The germline gives CDR1 MNHNS, CDR2 SASEGT. CDR3 nucleotides: TGTGCCAGCGTACCGGACAGAAACTACGAGCAGTACTTC. This codes for CASVPDRNYEQYF.

The chain combines TRBV5-1 with TRBJ2-7; 13 nucleotides line up with TRBD2. This CDR3 is built from 15 residues. From germline, CDR1 is SGHRS and CDR2 YFSETQ. J was trimmed by 9 bases and V by 0 bases; bases with no gene match: 6. The CDR3 sequence: CASSLGTSGGRVQYF. DNA of the CDR3: TGCGCCAGCAGCTTGGGGACTAGCGGGGGAAGGGTGCAGTACTTC. Full variable domain (remainder filled in from reference TRBV5-1 and TRBJ2-7): KAGVTQTPRYLIKTRGQQVTLSCSPISGHRSVSWYQQTPGQGLQFLFEYFSETQRNKGNFPGRFSGRQFSNSRSEMNVSTLELGDSALYLCASSLGTSGGRVQYFGPGTRLTVT.

A few counts support this clonotype. The chain employs TRBV4-2 and TRBJ2-5; 11 bases fit TRBD2. Germline V gives CDR1 LGHNA, CDR2 YNFKEQ. The CDR3 is 16 residues long. The J segment lost 4 bases and the V segment lost 2 bases, leaving 6 bases of the junction unmatched. The CDR3 DNA reads TGTGCCAGCAGCCAACATAGCGGGGGGGCTGGAGAGACCCAGTACTTC. Protein: CASSQHSGGAGETQYF.

This chain connects TRBV29-1 to TRBJ2-5; 12 bases fit TRBD1. The end of the DNA is better explained by TRBJ2-7, so the J call may be wrong. CDR1 and CDR2 (germline): SQVTM, ANQGSEA. CDR3 length equals 13 residues. The CDR3 region is CSVKGTGGGEQYF. The CDR3 bases are TGCAGCGTAAAAGGGACAGGGGGCGGCGAGCAGTACTTC.

The rearrangement uses TRBV6-5 and TRBJ2-7; TRBD1 matches at 11 bases. Trimming at V came to 4 bases and at J to 3 bases, leaving 8 bases not matched to a gene. Germline V gene sequence: CDR1 MNHEY, CDR2 SVGAGI. The CDR3 length is 16 residues. The CDR3 region is CASSSRGGTGGYEQYF. The DNA for the CDR3 is TGTGCCAGCAGTTCCCGGGGTGGGACAGGGGGCTACGAGCAGTACTTC.

The chain uses TRBV12-3 or TRBV12-4 and TRBJ1-2; no definite D call. The V end lost 5 bases, the J end lost 4 bases, and 14 bases lay between the germline ends. This CDR3 is built from 14 residues. In DNA, the CDR3 is TGTGCCAGCAGTCCCCAGACCACACTCTATGGCTACACCTTC. It is translated as CASSPQTTLYGYTF.

The J gene is TRBJ2-7, the V gene TRBV12-5; 9 nucleotides match TRBD1. Germline CDR1 and CDR2: LGHNT and FRNRAP. This CDR3 contains 18 residues. J gave up 1 base and V 1 base, and 11 bases lay outside the gene matches. The CDR3 sequence is CASGLAWTGEKVSYEQYF. The CDR3 nucleotides are TGTGCTAGTGGTTTGGCGTGGACAGGGGAAAAGGTTTCCTACGAGCAGTACTTC. Filled out from reference TRBV12-5 and TRBJ2-7, the complete variable domain reads DARVTQTPRHKVTEMGQEVTMRCQPILGHNTVFWYRQTMMQGLELLAYFRNRAPLDDSGMPKDRFSAEMPDATLATLKIQPSEPRDSAVYFCASGLAWTGEKVSYEQYFGPGTRLTVT.

This sequence joins TRBV11-2 and TRBJ2-1, with 7 bases matching TRBD2. This CDR3 comprises 16 residues. Germline-derived CDR1 and CDR2 are SGHAT and FQNNGV. V lost 0 bases and J lost 8; bases outside the gene matches: 10. In nucleotides, the CDR3 is TGTGCCAGCAGCTTAGAGAGGGAGGGCCCCCGGTATGAGCAGTTCTTC. Protein product: CASSLEREGPRYEQFF.

This rearrangement joins TRBV15 to TRBJ1-2; no reliable D call. CDR1 is LNHNV, CDR2 YYDKDF, per germline (reference sequence). The length of the CDR3 is 13 residues. Deletions cut 5 bases from V and 4 bases from J, with 11 bases between. The CDR3 region has the DNA TGTGCCACCAGCTCTCGGGGTCGCTATGGCTACACCTTC. Its translation: CATSSRGRYGYTF.

The V call is TRBV20-1, the J call TRBJ2-1; D perhaps matches TRBD2 (6 bases). This CDR3 region has 13 residues. Germline CDR1 DFQATT, CDR2 SNEGSKA (reference sequence). V was pared by 5 bases and J by 3 bases, with 11 bases between. CDR3 protein: CSAQTSSYNEQFF. CDR3 DNA: TGCAGTGCTCAAACTAGCAGCTACAATGAGCAGTTCTTC.

Only a few counts were recorded for this clonotype. The chain links TRBV9 to TRBJ2-5; D possibly uses TRBD1 or TRBD2 (5 bases each). Trimming shortened V by 0 bases and J by 7 bases, and 16 bases separated the two germline ends. The CDR3 loop spans 15 amino acids. Germline assignment: CDR1 SGDLS and CDR2 YYNGEE. The CDR3 coding sequence is TGTGCCAGCAGCGTAGGGGACCGGGGAACCCGGACCCAGTACTTC. This encodes CASSVGDRGTRTQYF.

This chain joins TRBV5-1 and TRBJ2-5, with D possibly TRBD2 on 6 matching bases. This CDR3 comprises 14 residues. Deletions cut 5 bases from V and 5 bases from J, with 16 bases between. Germline CDR1 SGHRS, CDR2 YFSETQ. CDR3 residues: CASRRGAQGETQYF. The DNA of the CDR3 is TGCGCCAGCAGACGCGGGGCTCAAGGGGAGACCCAGTACTTC. Complete variable domain (other parts from reference TRBV5-1 and TRBJ2-5): KAGVTQTPRYLIKTRGQQVTLSCSPISGHRSVSWYQQTPGQGLQFLFEYFSETQRNKGNFPGRFSGRQFSNSRSEMNVSTLELGDSALYLCASRRGAQGETQYFGPGTRLLVL.

V and J are TRBV7-9 and TRBJ2-1; 8 nucleotides agree with TRBD2. The V gene end was trimmed by 4 bases and the J gene end by 9 bases; junction bases not matched to a gene: 8. The CDR3 contains 14 residues. Per germline, CDR1 SEHNR and CDR2 FQNEAQ (reference sequence). The CDR3 coding sequence is TGTGCCAGCAGCTCCGCCGGGGGGGGCCGTGAGCAGTTCTTC. Translating it yields CASSSAGGGREQFF. The full variable domain, completed using reference TRBV7-9 and TRBJ2-1, is DTGVSQNPRHKITKRGQNVTFRCDPISEHNRLYWYRQTLGQGPEFLTYFQNEAQLEKSRLLSDRFSAERPKGSFSTLEIQRTEQGDSAMYLCASSSAGGGREQFFGPGTRLTVL.